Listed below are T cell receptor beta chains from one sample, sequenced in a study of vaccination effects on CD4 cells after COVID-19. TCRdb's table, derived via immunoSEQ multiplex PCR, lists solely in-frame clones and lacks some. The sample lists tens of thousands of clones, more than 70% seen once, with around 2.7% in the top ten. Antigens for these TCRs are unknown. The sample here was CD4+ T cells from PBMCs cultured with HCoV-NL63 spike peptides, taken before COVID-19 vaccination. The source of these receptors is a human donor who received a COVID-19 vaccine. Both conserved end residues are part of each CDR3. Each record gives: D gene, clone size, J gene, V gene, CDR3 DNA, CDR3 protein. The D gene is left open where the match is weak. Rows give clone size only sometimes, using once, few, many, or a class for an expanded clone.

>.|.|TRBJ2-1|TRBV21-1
TGTGCCAGCAGCCAAACGGGACGCAAACCCCATGAGCAGTTCTTC
CASSQTGRKPHEQFF
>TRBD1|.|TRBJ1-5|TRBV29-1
TGCAGCGTTGAAGTGGGACAGGGGAATCAGCCCCAGCATTTT
CSVEVGQGNQPQHF
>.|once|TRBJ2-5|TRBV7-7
TGTGCCAGCAGCTTAGCGCTGGCTTTGGGAGAGACCCAGTACTTC
CASSLALALGETQYF
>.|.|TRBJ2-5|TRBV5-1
TGCGCCAGCAGCCCTGGGGGCACCGCGCAGGAGACCCAGTACTTC
CASSPGGTAQETQYF
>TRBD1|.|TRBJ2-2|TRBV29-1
TGCAGCGTTGAAGATATAGGGGGCGCCTCCGGGGAGCTGTTTTTT
CSVEDIGGASGELFF
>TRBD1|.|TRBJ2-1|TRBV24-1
TGTGCCACCAGTGACCCGGGACAGCAGCAGTTCTTC
CATSDPGQQQFF
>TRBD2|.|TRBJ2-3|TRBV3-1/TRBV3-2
TGTGCCAGCAGCCAAGAAAGGCTAGCGGGGGCGAACACGCAGTATTTT
CASSQERLAGANTQYF
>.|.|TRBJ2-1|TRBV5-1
TGCGCCAGCAGCACGGGACTGAGCGGCTACAATGAGCAGTTCTTC
CASSTGLSGYNEQFF
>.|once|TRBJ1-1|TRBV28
TGTGCCAGCAGAGGACAGACAAGTACTGAAGCTTTCTTT
CASRGQTSTEAFF
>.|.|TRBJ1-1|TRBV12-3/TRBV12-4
TGTGCCAGCAGTTTCGCGGCGGCCACTGAAGCTTTCTTT
CASSFAAATEAFF
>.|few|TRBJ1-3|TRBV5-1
TGCGCCAGCAGCCCCACTGCCTTGGGGTCCGGAAACACCATATATTTT
CASSPTALGSGNTIYF
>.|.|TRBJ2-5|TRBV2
TGTGCCAGCAGTGTGGCGTGGGGGACCCAGTACTTC
CASSVAWGTQYF
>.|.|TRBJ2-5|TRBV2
TGTGCCAGCAGTGAGATCAGGGAAGAGACCCAGTACTTC
CASSEIREETQYF
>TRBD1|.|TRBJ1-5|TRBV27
TGTGCCAGCAGGCCGGACAGGAATCAGCCCCAGCATTTT
CASRPDRNQPQHF
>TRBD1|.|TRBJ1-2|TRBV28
TGTGCCAGCAGTTTTCTTCAGGGGGACTATGGCTACACCTTC
CASSFLQGDYGYTF
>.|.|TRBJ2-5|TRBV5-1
TGCGCCAGCAGCTTGGCCGAGACCCAGTACTTC
CASSLAETQYF
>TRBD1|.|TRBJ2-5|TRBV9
TGTGCCAGCAGCGTAGAATTGGGACAGGGGGCGAGGGAGACCCAGTACTTC
CASSVELGQGARETQYF
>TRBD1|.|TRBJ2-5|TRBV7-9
TGTGCCAGCAGGACCGACAGGGAAGAGACCCAGTACTTC
CASRTDREETQYF